This TCR beta chain was obtained from a study of immune cell composition in non-small cell lung cancer. About the study: Tumours were mainly lung adenocarcinoma or squamous cell carcinoma.

Assay: immunoSEQ multiplex PCR; the TCRdb copy retains only in-frame clones and omits some. This table holds more than 1,500 clones, less than 85% found once. The CDR3 totals 15 residues. V shed 4 bases and J 11 bases; nucleotides not matched to a gene: 14. The germline V gene encodes CDR1 SGHTA and CDR2 FQGTGA. This receptor was taken from a human donor with non-small cell lung cancer. What was sequenced was lung tumor tissue. This chain connects TRBV7-3 to TRBJ2-4; 7 bases map to TRBD1. Written as DNA, the CDR3 is TGTGCCAGCAGCTCCCTTCCCGGGACAGAGTCGGTTCAGTACTTC. This translates into CASSSLPGTESVQYF.